These 15 T cell receptor beta chains came from one sample sequenced in a study of blood T cell repertoires in COVID-19. Using immunoSEQ multiplex PCR, the repertoire was profiled, and TCRdb retains in-frame clones only, with some absent. The sample has some 150,000 clones; 75% to 85% are singletons. The sample comprised PBMCs or T cells enriched from blood (not recorded which). The receptors were gathered from a man aged 45-65 years who had recovered from COVID-19.

This chain links TRBV2 with TRBJ1-6; D gene ambiguous. The CDR3 is 16 residues long. Germline lookup yields CDR1 SNHLY and CDR2 FYNNEI. V was cut by 5 bases and J by 0 bases, with 11 bases left in between. CDR3 residues: CASSRDFSSYNSPLHF. The CDR3 DNA reads TGTGCCAGCAGTCGTGACTTTTCCTCCTATAATTCACCCCTCCACTTT. Full variable domain (rest looked up from reference TRBV2 and TRBJ1-6): EPEVTQTPSHQVTQMGQEVILRCVPISNHLYFYWYRQILGQKVEFLVSFYNNEISEKSEIFDDQFSVERPDGSNFTLKIRSTKLEDSAMYFCASSRDFSSYNSPLHFGNGTRLTVT.

The chain recombines TRBV6-6 with TRBJ1-2, with 8 bases that match TRBD1. There are 18 residues in the CDR3. The germline CDR1 and CDR2 sequences are MNHNY and SVGAGI (reference sequence). The V gene end was trimmed by 5 bases and the J gene end by 5 bases; junction bases not matched to a gene: 19. CDR3 protein: CASSPGQPRDRFLYGYTF. The CDR3 DNA reads as TGTGCCAGCAGTCCCGGCCAACCACGGGACAGGTTTTTATATGGCTACACCTTC.

This clone has a single count. J is TRBJ2-7 and V is TRBV5-3; perhaps TRBD1 as D (7 bases). TRBV5-3 is labeled an ORF, and its function is uncertain. The CDR3 length is 16 residues. Trimming removed 2 bases at V and 0 bases at J, with 15 bases between. The CDR3 bases are TGTGCCAGAAGCTTACTGACAGGGCGGGGCTCCTACGAGCAGTACTTC. Protein: CARSLLTGRGSYEQYF.

The chain uses TRBV11-1 and TRBJ2-7; TRBD2 might be the D (6 bases). The CDR3 contains 14 residues. Trimming took off 5 bases at V and 4 bases at J, with 15 bases between the two ends. From germline, CDR1 is SGHAT and CDR2 FQDESV (reference sequence). The CDR3 DNA follows: TGTGCCAGCAGCCCACAGGAGGGCCGATACGAGCAGTACTTC. Its protein is CASSPQEGRYEQYF. The full variable domain, rest sourced from reference TRBV11-1 and TRBJ2-7, is EAEVAQSPRYKITEKSQAVAFWCDPISGHATLYWYRQILGQGPELLVQFQDESVVDDSQLPKDRFSAERLKGVDSTLKIQPAELGDSAMYLCASSPQEGRYEQYFGPGTRLTVT.

In its sample, this clone was seen once. The J gene is TRBJ2-7, the V gene TRBV18; TRBD1 is a possible D gene (6 bases). Trimming removed 4 bases at V and 6 bases at J, with 10 bases between. Per germline, CDR1 KGHSH and CDR2 LQKENI. The CDR3 consists of 12 residues. The CDR3 protein is CASSLQGSEQYF. The CDR3 DNA follows: TGTGCCAGCTCACTACAGGGATCCGAGCAGTACTTC.

CDR3 sequence (DNA): TGTGCCAGCACCAACCTCCCCGGGGTCGGTCAGCCCCAGCATTTT. This encodes CASTNLPGVGQPQHF. This chain uses TRBV27 with TRBJ1-5, with unresolved D. V was clipped by 7 bases and J by 6 bases, with 19 bases between them. There are 15 residues in the CDR3. The V gene's germline CDR1 is MNHEY and CDR2 SMNVEV (reference sequence).

The rearrangement links TRBV18 to TRBJ2-1; D gene uncertain. Looked up from germline, CDR1 is KGHSH and CDR2 is LQKENI. Trimming left V 4 bases short and J 0 bases short, with 10 bases between. The CDR3 spans 15 residues. CDR3 DNA sequence: TGTGCCAGCTCACAGAGAAAAAGCTCCTACAATGAGCAGTTCTTC. The encoded protein is CASSQRKSSYNEQFF.

The rearrangement links TRBV6-1 to TRBJ1-1; a possible D gene is TRBD1 (5 bases). This CDR3 spans 15 amino acids. Germline values: CDR1 MNHNS, CDR2 SASEGT. V was pared by 2 bases and J by 1 base, with 11 bases between. The CDR3 sequence is CASSEYETENTEAFF. The CDR3 nucleotides are TGTGCCAGCAGTGAATACGAGACAGAGAACACTGAAGCTTTCTTT.

This clone came up once. The chain carries TRBV7-8 and TRBJ2-1, with 14 positions matching TRBD2. Germline V gene lookup returns CDR1 SGHVS and CDR2 FQNEAQ. The CDR3 runs to 17 residues. The junction had 9 bases not matched to a gene; V was cut back by 4 bases and J by 7 bases. The CDR3 spells CASSWGLAGAPRNEQFF. DNA for the CDR3: TGTGCCAGCAGCTGGGGACTAGCGGGGGCCCCACGGAATGAGCAGTTCTTC.

V usage is TRBV18 and J usage is TRBJ1-6; D is perhaps TRBD1 (5 bases). Per the germline V gene, CDR1 is KGHSH and CDR2 is LQKENI. CDR3 length: 15 amino acids. The V and J ends lost 6 bases and 6 bases respectively, with 15 bases between them. CDR3 DNA sequence: TGTGCCAGCTCGCCCCTGGACACCCCTAATTCACCCCTCCACTTT. Translated: CASSPLDTPNSPLHF. The full variable domain, rest sourced from reference TRBV18 and TRBJ1-6, is NAGVMQNPRHLVRRRGQEARLRCSPMKGHSHVYWYRQLPEEGLKFMVYLQKENIIDESGMPKERFSAEFPKEGPSILRIQQVVRGDSAAYFCASSPLDTPNSPLHFGNGTRLTVT.

A single count supports this clone. This rearrangement joins TRBV28 to TRBJ2-5, with TRBD2 matching over 10 bases. In germline, CDR1 is MDHEN, CDR2 SYDVKM. The J segment lost 9 bases and the V segment lost 3 bases, leaving 13 bases of the junction unmatched. The CDR3 length is 16 residues. The CDR3 DNA reads TGTGCCAGCAGTTTTAGACTAGCGGGCATAAGGAGGGCCCAGTACTTC. It translates to CASSFRLAGIRRAQYF.

The chain's CDR3 is CASSPVWAGGLEQFF. The CDR3 DNA is TGTGCCAGCAGCCCCGTGTGGGCGGGGGGGCTTGAGCAGTTCTTC. The rearrangement uses TRBV3-1 (or the pseudogene TRBV3-2) and TRBJ2-1; TRBD2 matches at 9 bases. The V gene end was trimmed by 4 bases and the J gene end by 9 bases; junction bases not matched to a gene: 10. Germline values: CDR1 LGHDT, CDR2 YNNKEL (reference sequence). The CDR3 loop spans 15 amino acids.

This sequence joins TRBV4-1 and TRBJ1-5; D is unclear. The CDR3 covers 14 residues. The germline V gene encodes CDR1 MGHRA and CDR2 YSYEKL. V lost 2 bases and J 0 bases, leaving 5 bases between the germline ends. The CDR3 DNA reads as TGCGCCAGCAGCCAACAGTATAGCAATCAGCCCCAGCATTTT. This gives the protein CASSQQYSNQPQHF.

The chain is built from TRBV19 and TRBJ1-3, with D unresolved. Germline CDR1 LNHDA, CDR2 SQIVND (reference sequence). The length of the CDR3 is 17 residues. The V end was cut by 6 bases, the J end by 0 bases, with 18 bases between. This chain's CDR3 is CASSPSFPGSSGNTIYF. For the CDR3, the DNA is TGTGCCAGTAGCCCCTCCTTCCCGGGGAGCTCTGGAAACACCATATATTTT.

The chain has TRBV27 and TRBJ1-1; D unresolved. Trimming cost V 2 bases and J 1 base, with 14 bases left between them. The germline V gene encodes CDR1 MNHEY and CDR2 SMNVEV (reference sequence). The CDR3 runs 16 residues. The CDR3: CASSLRSSISNTEAFF. CDR3 bases: TGTGCCAGCAGTTTACGGAGCTCCATATCGAACACTGAAGCTTTCTTT.